The 20 T cell receptor beta chains below come from one sample, sequenced in a study of T cell changes during pregnancy in multiple sclerosis. Sequencing used immunoSEQ multiplex PCR; TCRdb keeps in-frame clones, though not all of them. The table lists some 38,000 clones, about 90% of them singletons, with over 10% in the top ten. The sequenced sample was CD8+ T cells from peripheral blood mononuclear cells, obtained after pregnancy. The receptors here all came from a female donor with multiple sclerosis, enrolled in a pregnancy study.

A single count supports this clone. This chain uses TRBV9 with TRBJ2-3, with TRBD2 identical over 7 bases. The CDR3 runs to 16 residues. CDR1 is SGDLS, CDR2 YYNGEE, per germline. V lost 3 bases and J lost 2; bases outside the gene matches: 9. The CDR3 here is CASSAGTNVFTDTQYF. The DNA of the CDR3 is TGTGCCAGCAGCGCCGGGACTAACGTTTTCACAGATACGCAGTATTTT.

V is TRBV7-9 and J is TRBJ1-1; D ambiguous. The germline V gene has CDR1 SEHNR and CDR2 FQNEAQ (reference sequence). Trimming took off 4 bases at V and 1 base at J, with 7 bases between the two ends. This CDR3 region has 13 residues. The CDR3 region is CASSYHRNTEAFF. CDR3 bases: TGTGCCAGCAGCTACCACAGGAACACTGAAGCTTTCTTT.

As for this clone: A much larger clone differs by one base, so this may be a read error. This chain joins TRBV2 and TRBJ2-7; maybe TRBD1 (6 bases). There are 13 residues in the CDR3. CDR1 is SNHLY, CDR2 FYNNEI, per germline. The CDR3 sequence is CASTLYQGTEQHF. The CDR3 DNA is TGTGCCAGCACCCTCTATCAGGGGACCGAGCAGCACTTC. Filled out from reference TRBV2 and TRBJ2-7, the complete variable domain reads EPEVTQTPSHQVTQMGQEVILRCVPISNHLYFYWYRQILGQKVEFLVSFYNNEISEKSEIFDDQFSVERPDGSNFTLKIRSTKLEDSAMYFCASTLYQGTEQHFGPGTRLTVT.

Only one count was recorded for this clone. The gene calls are TRBV28 and TRBJ1-4; D might be TRBD1 (5 bases). This CDR3 spans 15 amino acids. Germline CDR1 MDHEN, CDR2 SYDVKM. Trimming left V 6 bases short and J 5 bases short, with 16 bases between. The CDR3 spells CASSSDSFKNEKLFF. For the CDR3, the DNA is TGTGCCAGCAGCTCCGACAGTTTCAAAAATGAAAAACTGTTTTTT.

This rearrangement joins TRBV5-1 to TRBJ2-7; the match to TRBD1 covers 11 bases. From germline, CDR1 is SGHRS and CDR2 YFSETQ. The CDR3 runs to 15 residues. Trimming cost V 3 bases and J 7 bases; bases outside gene matches: 9. The CDR3 DNA reads TGCGCCAGCAGCTGGACCGGGACAGGGGGGGAAGAGCAGTACTTC. Its translation: CASSWTGTGGEEQYF.

This clone was detected only once. The chain couples TRBV11-1 to TRBJ1-1, with TRBD1 identical over 7 bases. The V segment lost 6 bases and the J segment 1 base; nucleotides outside the gene matches: 14. Germline assignment: CDR1 SGHAT and CDR2 FQDESV (reference sequence). The CDR3 is 17 amino acids. The CDR3 here is CASSTPLGGAGNTEAFF. The CDR3 nucleotides are TGTGCCAGCAGTACCCCCCTAGGGGGCGCGGGGAACACTGAAGCTTTCTTT.

The chain carries TRBV27 and TRBJ1-4, with D hard to call. Trimming took 0 bases from V and 8 from J, leaving 22 bases between them. Germline V gives CDR1 MNHEY, CDR2 SMNVEV (reference sequence). The CDR3 sequence is 18 residues long. CDR3: CASSLSGPGAPSGEKLFF. CDR3 sequence (DNA): TGTGCCAGCAGTTTATCTGGCCCCGGCGCCCCGAGCGGCGAAAAACTGTTTTTT.

The CDR3 is CASSVSGGGSYEQYF. Here the CDR3 DNA reads TGTGCCAGCAGCGTTTCGGGGGGGGGCTCCTACGAGCAGTACTTC. The chain has TRBV9 and TRBJ2-7; 8 bases are shared with TRBD2. CDR1 is SGDLS, CDR2 YYNGEE, per germline. V shed 2 bases and J 0 bases; nucleotides not matched to a gene: 4. This CDR3 is built from 15 residues.

This clone was seen ten or more times. The chain couples TRBV27 to TRBJ2-5; no clear D. Germline V gene sequence: CDR1 MNHEY, CDR2 SMNVEV (reference sequence). The ends were cut back, 6 bases at V and 0 bases at J, with 14 bases in the middle. This CDR3 has 15 residues. This chain's CDR3 is CASRPFTSYQETQYF. The DNA of the CDR3 is TGTGCCAGCAGACCCTTTACATCGTACCAAGAGACCCAGTACTTC.

J is TRBJ1-4 and V is TRBV30, with 8 bases lining up with TRBD1. This CDR3 is 13 amino acids long. The ends lost 4 bases at V and 17 bases at J; junction bases unmatched: 15. Germline assignment: CDR1 GTSNPN and CDR2 SVGIG (reference sequence). DNA for the CDR3: TGTGCCTGGACCTCAACGGCCAGGGGGCAACAATTTTTT. Encoded protein: CAWTSTARGQQFF.

V is TRBV5-8 and J is TRBJ2-7; the match to TRBD2 covers 14 bases. Per germline, CDR1 SGHTS and CDR2 YDEGEE. The CDR3 has 17 amino acids. Germline trimming cut 3 bases from V and 3 bases from J; bases unmatched to any gene: 8. The CDR3 reads CASSSPGTSGSGYEQYF. The CDR3 DNA reads as TGTGCCAGCAGCTCGCCCGGGACTAGCGGGAGTGGCTACGAGCAGTACTTC.

The chain is built from TRBV5-5 and TRBJ2-7; maybe TRBD1 (5 bases). The CDR3 runs to 13 residues. Germline V gives CDR1 SGHKS, CDR2 YYEKEE (reference sequence). V gave up 0 bases and J gave up 4 bases, with 8 bases separating them. The CDR3: CASSLEAGYEQYF. The CDR3 coding sequence is TGTGCCAGCAGCTTGGAGGCAGGGTACGAGCAGTACTTC.

The chain combines TRBV28 with TRBJ2-5; D is possibly TRBD2 (7 bases). From germline, CDR1 is MDHEN and CDR2 SYDVKM. V was pared by 1 base and J by 3 bases, with 12 bases between. This CDR3 is 15 amino acids long. The CDR3 bases are TGTGCCAGCAGTTTATATCGCGGGGGCGAAGAGACCCAGTACTTC. Residues: CASSLYRGGEETQYF. Complete variable domain (other parts from reference TRBV28 and TRBJ2-5): DVKVTQSSRYLVKRTGEKVFLECVQDMDHENMFWYRQDPGLGLRLIYFSYDVKMKEKGDIPEGYSVSREKKERFSLILESASTNQTSMYLCASSLYRGGEETQYFGPGTRLLVL.

J is TRBJ1-5 and V is TRBV23-1, with a tentative D call TRBD1 (6 bases). TRBV23-1 is labeled an ORF, and its function is uncertain. The ends were cut back, 9 bases at V and 0 bases at J, with 18 bases in the middle. The CDR3 length is 16 residues. The CDR3 region is CASNTSYRDSNQPQHF. CDR3 coding DNA: TGCGCCAGTAACACCTCCTACAGGGATAGCAATCAGCCCCAGCATTTT.

This chain links TRBV5-4 with TRBJ2-2; 7 bases are a match to TRBD2. Trimming removed 1 base from V and 3 bases from J; junction bases left unmatched: 3. Germline loops: CDR1 SGHNT, CDR2 YYREEE (reference sequence). The CDR3 length is 15 residues. This CDR3 is CASSLYGGYTGELFF. CDR3 DNA: TGTGCCAGCAGCTTGTACGGGGGGTACACCGGGGAGCTGTTTTTT.

The rearrangement joins TRBV4-1 to TRBJ2-2, with 8 bases aligning to TRBD1. J gave up 1 base and V 2 bases, and 6 bases lay outside the gene matches. The CDR3 runs 17 residues. In germline, CDR1 is MGHRA, CDR2 YSYEKL. The CDR3 loop reads CASSQPGQDKNTGELFF. The DNA for the CDR3 is TGCGCCAGCAGCCAACCGGGACAGGACAAGAACACCGGGGAGCTGTTTTTT.

The chain joins TRBV9 to TRBJ2-3; 12 nucleotides match TRBD2. The CDR3 runs 16 residues. Germline assignment: CDR1 SGDLS and CDR2 YYNGEE. V dropped 4 bases and J dropped 2; count of bases not matched to a gene: 5. The CDR3 DNA reads as TGTGCCAGCAGCTACCGGACTAGCGGGATCACAGATACGCAGTATTTT. Its translation is CASSYRTSGITDTQYF.

CDR3 loop: CASSPPDRAYEQYF. As DNA, the CDR3 is TGTGCCAGCTCACCACCGGACAGAGCCTACGAGCAGTACTTC. This chain links TRBV18 with TRBJ2-7; possibly TRBD1 for D (6 bases). V lost 0 bases to trimming and J lost 2 bases, with 8 bases between them. The CDR3 loop spans 14 amino acids. Germline CDR1 and CDR2: KGHSH and LQKENI. The whole variable domain, remainder taken from reference TRBV18 and TRBJ2-7, is NAGVMQNPRHLVRRRGQEARLRCSPMKGHSHVYWYRQLPEEGLKFMVYLQKENIIDESGMPKERFSAEFPKEGPSILRIQQVVRGDSAAYFCASSPPDRAYEQYFGPGTRLTVT.

The rearrangement joins TRBV25-1 to TRBJ2-7, with D uncertain. This CDR3 contains 11 residues. The V gene's germline CDR1 is MGHDK and CDR2 SYGVNS. V lost 4 bases and J 4 bases, leaving 5 bases between the germline ends. The CDR3 region has the DNA TGTGCCAGCAGTGCCTCTTACGAGCAGTACTTC. Encoded protein: CASSASYEQYF.

This chain links TRBV11-2 with TRBJ1-1, with D possibly matching TRBD1 (6 bases). Germline lookup yields CDR1 SGHAT and CDR2 FQNNGV. The CDR3 is made up of 14 amino acids. Trimming took off 5 bases at V and 1 base at J, with 11 bases between the two ends. The DNA of the CDR3 is TGTGCCAGCAGCCCGCGGACAGAGAACACTGAAGCTTTCTTT. As protein: CASSPRTENTEAFF.